This T cell receptor (beta chain) was recovered during a study of cytomegalovirus exposure and HLA in healthy donors. Whole-study findings and limits: Across all donors, roughly uniform sequencing depth was an assumption of the presence/absence analyses. It was confirmed in vitro that a few of the CMV-associated chains were specific for CMV antigens. 150 or so TCR beta chains were listed as cytomegalovirus-associated.

Germline assignment: CDR1 MGHDK and CDR2 SYGVNS. The CDR3 spans 17 residues. With V trimmed by 5 bases and J by 0 bases, 9 bases remained unmatched. As to this clone: Its specificity is unknown.

Primers included in the PCR were 60 Vbeta and 13 Jbeta primers. In the study's own analysis: About 10 million of 80 million or so unique TCR beta chains were shared, per a later count. The method was immunoSEQ multiplex PCR; TCRdb's version includes in-frame clones alone and lacks a portion of them. V and J calls and clone size are those listed in that table; D and trimming were worked out from the DNA. The sample carries around 180,000 clones, 75% to 85% recorded once. The TCR comes from a woman between 50 and 59 years old in good health and CMV-seronegative. This sequence joins TRBV25-1 and TRBJ2-3, with 9 bases fitting TRBD2. The sequenced sample was PBMCs. This CDR3 reads CASSPYLTSGSTDTQYF. CDR3 in DNA: TGTGCCAGCAGTCCTTACCTCACTAGCGGGAGCACAGATACGCAGTATTTT.